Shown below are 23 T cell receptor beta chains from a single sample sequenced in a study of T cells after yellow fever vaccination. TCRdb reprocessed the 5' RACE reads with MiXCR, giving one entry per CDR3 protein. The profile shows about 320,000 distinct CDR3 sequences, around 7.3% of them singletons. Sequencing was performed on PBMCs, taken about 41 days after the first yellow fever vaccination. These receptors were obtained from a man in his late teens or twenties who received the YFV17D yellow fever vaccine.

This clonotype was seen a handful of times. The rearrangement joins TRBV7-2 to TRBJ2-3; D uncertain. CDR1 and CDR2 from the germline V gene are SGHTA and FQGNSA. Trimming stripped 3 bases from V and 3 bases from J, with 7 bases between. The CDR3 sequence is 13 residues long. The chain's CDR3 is CASSFLRTDTQYF. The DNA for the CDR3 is TGTGCCAGCAGCTTTCTACGTACAGATACGCAGTATTTT.

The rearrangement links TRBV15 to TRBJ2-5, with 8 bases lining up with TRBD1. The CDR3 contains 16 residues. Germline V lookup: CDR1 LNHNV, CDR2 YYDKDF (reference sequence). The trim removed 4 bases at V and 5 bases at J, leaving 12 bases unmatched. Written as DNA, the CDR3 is TGTGCCACCAGCACCACAATAGGACAGGGCTGGGAGACCCAGTACTTC. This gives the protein CATSTTIGQGWETQYF.

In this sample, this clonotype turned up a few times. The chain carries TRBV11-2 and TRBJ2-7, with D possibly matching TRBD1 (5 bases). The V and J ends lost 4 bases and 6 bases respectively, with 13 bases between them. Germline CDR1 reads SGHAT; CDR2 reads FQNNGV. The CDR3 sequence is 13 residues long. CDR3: CASSSGTGFEQYF. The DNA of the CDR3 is TGTGCCAGCAGCTCAGGAACAGGATTCGAGCAGTACTTC.

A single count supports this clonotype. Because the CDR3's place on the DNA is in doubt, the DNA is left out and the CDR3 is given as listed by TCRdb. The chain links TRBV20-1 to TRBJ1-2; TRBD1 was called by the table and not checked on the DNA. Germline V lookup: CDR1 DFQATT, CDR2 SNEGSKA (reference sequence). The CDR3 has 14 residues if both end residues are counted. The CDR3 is CSARGQGELYGCTF.

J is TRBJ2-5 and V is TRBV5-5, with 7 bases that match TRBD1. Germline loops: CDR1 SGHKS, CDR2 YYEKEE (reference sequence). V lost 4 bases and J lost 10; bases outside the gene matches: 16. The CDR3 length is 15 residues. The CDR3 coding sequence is TGTGCCAGCAGCCCCCGAGGAGTCACAGGGGTTTTCCAGTACTTC. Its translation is CASSPRGVTGVFQYF. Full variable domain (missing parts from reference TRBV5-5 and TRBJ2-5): DAGVTQSPTHLIKTRGQQVTLRCSPISGHKSVSWYQQVLGQGPQFIFQYYEKEERGRGNFPDRFSARQFPNYSSELNVNALLLGDSALYLCASSPRGVTGVFQYFGPGTRLLVL.

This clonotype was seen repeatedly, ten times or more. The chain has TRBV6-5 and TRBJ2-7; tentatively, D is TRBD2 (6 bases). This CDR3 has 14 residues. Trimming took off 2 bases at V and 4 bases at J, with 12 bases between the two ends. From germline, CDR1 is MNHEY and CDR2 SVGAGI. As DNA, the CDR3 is TGTGCCAGCAGTTACAGACACCGGGGGTACGAGCAGTACGTC. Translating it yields CASSYRHRGYEQYV.

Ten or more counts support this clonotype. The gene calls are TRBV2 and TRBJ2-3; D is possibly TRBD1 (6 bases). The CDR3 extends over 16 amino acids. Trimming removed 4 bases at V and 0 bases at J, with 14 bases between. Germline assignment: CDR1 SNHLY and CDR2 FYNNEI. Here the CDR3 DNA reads TGTGCCAGCAGTGGACCCAGGGGTGCAAGCACAGATACGCAGTATTTT. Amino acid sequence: CASSGPRGASTDTQYF.

This CDR3 is CASSQLAGGSTDTQYF. Here the CDR3 DNA reads TGTGCCAGCAGCCAATTGGCGGGGGGAAGCACAGATACGCAGTATTTT. The chain joins TRBV14 to TRBJ2-3; 8 nucleotides line up with TRBD2. Germline V gene sequence: CDR1 SGHDN, CDR2 FVKESK. The junction had 4 bases not matched to a gene; V was cut back by 2 bases and J by 0 bases. The CDR3 runs to 16 residues. Full variable domain (missing parts from reference TRBV14 and TRBJ2-3): EAGVTQFPSHSVIEKGQTVTLRCDPISGHDNLYWYRRVMGKEIKFLLHFVKESKQDESGMPNNRFLAERTGGTYSTLKVQPAELEDSGVYFCASSQLAGGSTDTQYFGPGTRLTVL.

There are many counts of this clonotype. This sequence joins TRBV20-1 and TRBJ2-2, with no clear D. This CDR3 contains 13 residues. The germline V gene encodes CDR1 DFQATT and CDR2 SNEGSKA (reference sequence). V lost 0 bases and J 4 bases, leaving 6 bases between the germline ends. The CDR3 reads CSARDPVTGELFF. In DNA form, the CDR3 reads TGCAGTGCTAGAGATCCGGTCACCGGGGAGCTGTTTTTT.

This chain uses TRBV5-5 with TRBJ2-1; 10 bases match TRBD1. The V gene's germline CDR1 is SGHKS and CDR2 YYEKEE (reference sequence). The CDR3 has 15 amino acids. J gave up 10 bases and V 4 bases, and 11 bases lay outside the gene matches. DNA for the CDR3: TGTGCCAGCAGCGGTGGGGGACAGGGGTCCGGCGAGCAGTTCTTC. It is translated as CASSGGGQGSGEQFF.

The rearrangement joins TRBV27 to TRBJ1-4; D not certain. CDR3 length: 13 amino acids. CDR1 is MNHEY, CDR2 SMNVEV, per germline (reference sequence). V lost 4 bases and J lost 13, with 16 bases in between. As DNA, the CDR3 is TGTGCCAGCAGTTCCGACACCTCTTGGAGACTGTTTTTT. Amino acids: CASSSDTSWRLFF.

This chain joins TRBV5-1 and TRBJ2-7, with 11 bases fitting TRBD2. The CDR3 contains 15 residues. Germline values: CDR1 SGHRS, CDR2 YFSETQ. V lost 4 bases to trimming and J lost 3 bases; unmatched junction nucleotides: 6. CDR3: CASSMGLAADYEQYF. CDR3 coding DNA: TGCGCCAGCAGCATGGGACTAGCGGCCGACTACGAGCAGTACTTC.

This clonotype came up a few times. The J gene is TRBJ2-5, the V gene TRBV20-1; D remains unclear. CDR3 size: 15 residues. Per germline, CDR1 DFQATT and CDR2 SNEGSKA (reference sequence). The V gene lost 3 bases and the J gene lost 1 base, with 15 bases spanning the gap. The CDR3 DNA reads TGCAGTGCTAGGGGGTTTAGTGCTTCCCAAGAGACCCAGTACTTC. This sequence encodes CSARGFSASQETQYF.

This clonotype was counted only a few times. CDR3 protein: CSATTRQGMGPLHF. The CDR3 DNA sequence: TGCAGTGCTACGACCCGGCAGGGAATGGGGCCCCTCCACTTT. The V call is TRBV20-1, the J call TRBJ1-6; a weak D match, TRBD1 (5 bases). The V gene's germline CDR1 is DFQATT and CDR2 SNEGSKA (reference sequence). The ends were cut back, 4 bases at V and 13 bases at J, with 20 bases in the middle. This CDR3 spans 14 amino acids.

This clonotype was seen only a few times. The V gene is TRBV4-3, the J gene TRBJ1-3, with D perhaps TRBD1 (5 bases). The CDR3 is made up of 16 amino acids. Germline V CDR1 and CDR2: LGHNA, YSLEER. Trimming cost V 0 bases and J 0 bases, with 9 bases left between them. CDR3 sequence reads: CASSQEGHYSGNTIYF. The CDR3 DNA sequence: TGCGCCAGCAGCCAAGAGGGGCATTACTCTGGAAACACCATATATTTT.

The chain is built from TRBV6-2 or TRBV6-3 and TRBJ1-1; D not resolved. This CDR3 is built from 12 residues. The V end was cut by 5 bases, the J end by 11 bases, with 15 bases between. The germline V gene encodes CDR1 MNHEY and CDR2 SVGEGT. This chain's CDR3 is CASSLSATGAFF. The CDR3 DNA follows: TGTGCCAGCAGTCTGAGCGCCACGGGGGCTTTCTTT.

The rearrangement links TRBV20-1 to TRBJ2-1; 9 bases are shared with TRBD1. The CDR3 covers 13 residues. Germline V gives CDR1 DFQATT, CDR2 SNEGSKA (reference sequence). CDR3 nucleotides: TGCAGCCCTCCCGGGACAGGGTATGATGAGCAGTTCTTC. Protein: CSPPGTGYDEQFF.

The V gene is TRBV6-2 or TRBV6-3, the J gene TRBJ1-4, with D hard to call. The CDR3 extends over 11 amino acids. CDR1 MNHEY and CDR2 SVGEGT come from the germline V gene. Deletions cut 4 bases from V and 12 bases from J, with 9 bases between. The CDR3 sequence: CASSLARQLFF. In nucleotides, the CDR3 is TGTGCCAGCAGTTTGGCCCGACAACTGTTTTTT.

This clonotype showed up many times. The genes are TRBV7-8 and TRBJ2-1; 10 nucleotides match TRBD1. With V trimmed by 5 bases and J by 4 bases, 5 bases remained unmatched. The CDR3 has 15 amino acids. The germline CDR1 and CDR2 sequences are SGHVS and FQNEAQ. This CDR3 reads CASSHRDRGYNEQFF. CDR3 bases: TGTGCCAGCAGCCACCGGGACAGGGGATACAATGAGCAGTTCTTC.

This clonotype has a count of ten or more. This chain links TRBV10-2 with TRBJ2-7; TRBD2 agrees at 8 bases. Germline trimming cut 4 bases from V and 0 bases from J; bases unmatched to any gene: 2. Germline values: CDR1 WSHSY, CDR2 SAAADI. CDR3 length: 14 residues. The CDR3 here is CASSATSGSYEQYF. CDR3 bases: TGCGCCAGCAGTGCAACTAGCGGCTCCTACGAGCAGTACTTC.

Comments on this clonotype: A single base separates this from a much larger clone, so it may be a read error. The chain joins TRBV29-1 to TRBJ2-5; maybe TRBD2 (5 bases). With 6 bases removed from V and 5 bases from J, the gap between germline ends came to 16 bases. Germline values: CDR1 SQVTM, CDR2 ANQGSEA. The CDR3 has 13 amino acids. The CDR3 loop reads CSVGVIPRETQYF. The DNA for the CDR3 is TGCAGCGTCGGGGTAATTCCGCGCGAGACCCAGTACTTC.

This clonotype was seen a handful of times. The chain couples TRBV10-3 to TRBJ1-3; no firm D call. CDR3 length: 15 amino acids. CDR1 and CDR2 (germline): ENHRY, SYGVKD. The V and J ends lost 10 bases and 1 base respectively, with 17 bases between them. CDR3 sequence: CATRDLGSSGNTIYF. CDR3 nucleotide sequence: TGTGCCACCCGAGATTTGGGCTCATCTGGAAACACCATATATTTT.

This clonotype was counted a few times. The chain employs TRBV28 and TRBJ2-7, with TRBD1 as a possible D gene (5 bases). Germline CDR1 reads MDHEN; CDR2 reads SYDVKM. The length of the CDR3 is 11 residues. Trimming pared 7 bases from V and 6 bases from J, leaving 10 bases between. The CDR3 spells CASTTAREQYF. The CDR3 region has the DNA TGTGCCAGCACGACAGCCCGCGAGCAGTACTTC.